The 27 T cell receptor beta chains below all came from one sample that was sequenced in a study of T cells in Graves' hyperthyroidism and ophthalmopathy. Amplification yielded TCR beta CDR3 regions, with RNA transcripts as the source. Primed by the HTBI set, a first-round RT-PCR was run on the TCR CDR3. MiXCR, run by TCRdb on the multiplex PCR reads, gives a single entry per CDR3 protein. The sample contains about 300,000 distinct CDR3 sequences, 16% of which appear only once. The specimen was blood. These receptors were collected from a man aged 25-45 years with Graves' hyperthyroidism.

The chain recombines TRBV20-1 with TRBJ1-5, with D possibly matching TRBD1 (5 bases). The germline V gene encodes CDR1 DFQATT and CDR2 SNEGSKA (reference sequence). Trimming left V 0 bases short and J 4 bases short, with 13 bases between. The CDR3 sequence is 15 residues long. The CDR3 reads CSARDREMGNQPQHF. Here the CDR3 DNA reads TGCAGTGCTAGAGACAGGGAGATGGGAAATCAGCCCCAGCATTTT.

V and J are TRBV14 and TRBJ2-1; perhaps D is TRBD1 or TRBD2 (5 bases each). V lost 4 bases and J 7 bases, leaving 14 bases between the germline ends. The germline V gene has CDR1 SGHDN and CDR2 FVKESK. The CDR3 sequence is 14 residues long. This CDR3 reads CASSPLRDGNEQFF. The CDR3 DNA follows: TGTGCCAGCAGCCCCCTCCGGGACGGGAATGAGCAGTTCTTC.

This clonotype occurred a few times. The rearrangement links TRBV27 to TRBJ1-6; D remains unclear. V was clipped by 6 bases and J by 6 bases, with 24 bases between them. The CDR3 contains 18 residues. Germline V gene data show CDR1 as MNHEY and CDR2 as SMNVEV (reference sequence). This chain's CDR3 is CASSRRVFAAEINSPLHF. CDR3 nucleotide sequence: TGTGCCAGCAGCCGTAGGGTATTTGCAGCAGAGATTAATTCACCCCTCCACTTT.

This clonotype was seen ten or more times. This chain uses TRBV28 with TRBJ2-3; TRBD2 matches at 11 bases. Germline V gene data show CDR1 as MDHEN and CDR2 as SYDVKM. CDR3 length: 17 amino acids. The V gene end was trimmed by 4 bases and the J gene end by 1 base; junction bases not matched to a gene: 7. CDR3 coding DNA: TGTGCCAGCAGTTCAAGTAGCGGGAGGGCCGGCACAGATACGCAGTATTTT. It encodes CASSSSSGRAGTDTQYF.

This clonotype came up many times. The chain links TRBV28 to TRBJ1-2, with TRBD1 matching over 7 bases. In germline, CDR1 is MDHEN, CDR2 SYDVKM. V trimming: 2 bases; J trimming: 5 bases; junction bases outside the gene matches: 11. The CDR3 has 16 residues. Here the CDR3 DNA reads TGTGCCAGCAGTTTAATGGTGGGCAGGGGGAGTTATGGCTACACCTTC. As protein: CASSLMVGRGSYGYTF.

This clonotype was counted many times. This chain joins TRBV6-1 and TRBJ2-5, with 7 bases that match TRBD2. Losses at the gene ends were 7 bases for V and 5 bases for J; bases not matched to a gene: 10. Germline-derived CDR1 and CDR2 are MNHNS and SASEGT. CDR3 size: 14 residues. For the CDR3, the DNA is TGTGCCAGCAAAGGGGTCTTCGGGGGGGAGACCCAGTACTTC. This codes for CASKGVFGGETQYF.

This clonotype was detected ten times or more. The rearrangement joins TRBV20-1 to TRBJ1-2, with TRBD1 as a possible D gene (6 bases). The CDR3 covers 15 residues. V shed 2 bases and J shed 5 bases, with 18 bases lying between them. Germline CDR1 is DFQATT and CDR2 is SNEGSKA (reference sequence). The CDR3: CSARFALGGVYGYTF. In nucleotides, the CDR3 is TGCAGTGCTAGATTCGCCCTAGGGGGGGTATATGGCTACACCTTC.

The table lists this clonotype with many counts. This chain uses TRBV7-9 with TRBJ2-7; D may be TRBD1 (6 bases). Germline CDR1 and CDR2: SEHNR and FQNEAQ (reference sequence). The CDR3 consists of 13 residues. The V end was cut by 1 base, the J end by 5 bases, with 9 bases between. CDR3 region: CASSLVAGDEQYF. For the CDR3, the DNA is TGTGCCAGCAGCTTAGTTGCAGGGGACGAGCAGTACTTC.

V usage is TRBV5-8 and J usage is TRBJ2-3; D call uncertain. The length of the CDR3 is 13 residues. Trimming took off 2 bases at V and 4 bases at J, with 8 bases between the two ends. Germline loops: CDR1 SGHTS, CDR2 YDEGEE. The CDR3 sequence is CASSFRPADTQYF. The CDR3 DNA is TGTGCCAGCAGCTTCCGGCCTGCAGATACGCAGTATTTT.

This clonotype was picked up many times. V usage is TRBV12-3 or TRBV12-4 and J usage is TRBJ1-1, with unresolved D. The V gene lost 6 bases and the J gene lost 0 bases, with 11 bases spanning the gap. There are 14 residues in the CDR3. CDR3: CASSPVGMNTEAFF. The CDR3, as DNA: TGTGCCAGCAGCCCAGTTGGCATGAACACTGAAGCTTTCTTT.

Many counts were recorded for this clonotype. V gene TRBV11-3 combines with J gene TRBJ2-1; D may be TRBD1 or TRBD2 (5 bases each). V gave up 0 bases and J gave up 7 bases, with 13 bases separating them. This CDR3 is 15 amino acids long. CDR1 and CDR2 (germline): SGHNT, YENEEA. The CDR3: CASSLDEGSWNEQFF. Written as DNA, the CDR3 is TGTGCCAGCAGCTTAGACGAGGGGAGCTGGAATGAGCAGTTCTTC.

This clonotype was counted at least ten times. J is TRBJ2-6 and V is TRBV11-2, with D possibly being TRBD1 or TRBD2 (5 bases each). The CDR3 has 16 amino acids. The V and J ends lost 5 bases and 5 bases respectively, with 16 bases between them. CDR1 is SGHAT and CDR2 is FQNNGV in the germline V gene. The CDR3 DNA reads as TGTGCCAGCAGCCATTACACTACGGGACGGGCCAACGTCCTGACTTTC. This translates into CASSHYTTGRANVLTF.

Ten or more counts support this clonotype. V usage is TRBV11-2 and J usage is TRBJ2-1, with 8 bases lining up with TRBD2. V was clipped by 1 base and J by 9 bases; unmatched bases: 5. Per the germline V gene, CDR1 is SGHAT and CDR2 is FQNNGV. The length of the CDR3 is 14 residues. CDR3 sequence (DNA): TGTGCCAGCAGCTTAGCGGGAGGGCGAAGTGAGCAGTTCTTC. It yields the protein CASSLAGGRSEQFF.

There are many counts of this clonotype. The chain has TRBV5-5 and TRBJ2-1, with D perhaps TRBD1 or TRBD2 (5 bases each). With 4 bases removed from V and 5 bases from J, the gap between germline ends came to 13 bases. This CDR3 has 14 residues. Germline lookup yields CDR1 SGHKS and CDR2 YYEKEE (reference sequence). In DNA, the CDR3 is TGTGCCAGCAGCGAATGGGACCTACACAATGAGCAGTTCTTC. Translation: CASSEWDLHNEQFF.

This clonotype was seen at least ten times. The gene calls are TRBV3-1 and TRBJ2-7, with a weak D call TRBD2 (6 bases). V dropped 3 bases and J dropped 2 bases, with 8 bases sitting between them. The CDR3 is 13 residues long. CDR1 is LGHDT and CDR2 is YNNKEL in the germline V gene (reference sequence). In DNA form, the CDR3 reads TGTGCCAGCAGCCACGCGGGAACCTACGAGCAGTACTTC. This translates into CASSHAGTYEQYF.

This chain joins TRBV5-4 and TRBJ2-2, with D unresolved. V lost 0 bases to trimming and J lost 4 bases, with 7 bases between them. Per the germline V gene, CDR1 is SGHNT and CDR2 is YYREEE (reference sequence). CDR3 size: 14 residues. As DNA, the CDR3 is TGTGCCAGCAGCTTGGACCTGGGCACCGGGGAGCTGTTTTTT. Translation: CASSLDLGTGELFF.

A note on this clonotype: This CDR3 is missing its conserved last phenylalanine or tryptophan, likely due to a read error. The chain uses TRBV2 and TRBJ2-3; no clear D. Trimming shortened V by 7 bases and J by 2 bases, and 7 bases separated the two germline ends. The CDR3 has 12 amino acids. Looked up from germline, CDR1 is SNHLY and CDR2 is FYNNEI. CDR3 amino acids: CASTTNTDTQYS. The DNA for the CDR3 is TGTGCCAGCACCACCAACACAGATACGCAGTATTCT.

This clonotype was observed many times. The V gene is TRBV20-1, the J gene TRBJ2-7; 13 nucleotides line up with TRBD2. The V gene end was trimmed by 6 bases and the J gene end by 4 bases; junction bases not matched to a gene: 6. The CDR3 length is 14 residues. Germline CDR1 is DFQATT and CDR2 is SNEGSKA (reference sequence). The CDR3, as DNA: TGCAGTGCAACCGGGACTAGCGGGACTTACGAGCAGTACTTC. Amino acid sequence: CSATGTSGTYEQYF.

In this sample, this clonotype turned up a few times. CDR3 loop: CASSATGGGKNIQYF. In DNA, the CDR3 is TGTGCCAGCAGCGCGACAGGGGGCGGCAAAAACATTCAGTACTTC. This chain links TRBV2 with TRBJ2-4; 10 nucleotides agree with TRBD1. J gave up 3 bases and V 6 bases, and 5 bases lay outside the gene matches. This CDR3 contains 15 residues. The germline V gene encodes CDR1 SNHLY and CDR2 FYNNEI.

This clonotype was observed at least ten times. The chain's CDR3 is CASHIDPHQPQHF. CDR3 bases: TGTGCCAGTCACATAGACCCACACCAGCCCCAGCATTTT. The V call is TRBV18, the J call TRBJ1-5, with D unresolved. Trimming took off 9 bases at V and 7 bases at J, with 16 bases between the two ends. The CDR3 is 13 residues long. Germline lookup yields CDR1 KGHSH and CDR2 LQKENI.

V usage is TRBV24-1 and J usage is TRBJ2-2; possibly TRBD1 for D (5 bases). Germline lookup yields CDR1 KGHDR and CDR2 SFDVKD. Trimming took 12 bases from V and 6 from J, leaving 13 bases between them. This CDR3 is 12 amino acids long. In DNA, the CDR3 is TGTGCCGTGCAGGGCGGCGCCGGGGAGCTGTTTTTT. It yields the protein CAVQGGAGELFF.

This clonotype came up many times. The V gene is TRBV30, the J gene TRBJ1-1; weak D call: TRBD1 (6 bases). Trimming took off 3 bases at V and 5 bases at J, with 22 bases between the two ends. The CDR3 has 16 residues. Germline values: CDR1 GTSNPN, CDR2 SVGIG (reference sequence). The CDR3 nucleotides read TGTGCCTGGAGCCTCCGGGACACCGGGGGATATACTGAAGCTTTCTTT. It codes for CAWSLRDTGGYTEAFF.

This clonotype was detected ten times or more. This chain links TRBV9 with TRBJ2-2, with a tentative D call TRBD1 (7 bases). Germline V lookup: CDR1 SGDLS, CDR2 YYNGEE. The CDR3 runs 15 residues. Trimming shortened V by 0 bases and J by 4 bases, and 10 bases separated the two germline ends. Written as DNA, the CDR3 is TGTGCCAGCAGCGTAGGACAGGGAGGCACCGGGGAGCTGTTTTTT. Encoded protein: CASSVGQGGTGELFF.

This clonotype was seen many times. This sequence joins TRBV28 and TRBJ2-1; no reliable D call. The CDR3 sequence is 13 residues long. Germline CDR1 is MDHEN and CDR2 is SYDVKM. V lost 3 bases and J lost 8, with 11 bases in between. CDR3 amino acids: CASSLVRPYEQFF. Written as DNA, the CDR3 is TGTGCCAGCAGTTTGGTCAGGCCCTATGAGCAGTTCTTC.

There are a few counts of this clonotype. The CDR3 DNA follows: TGTGCCAGCAGCGCCTCGGGGTTGGGAAACACCATATATTTT. Translating gives CASSASGLGNTIYF. The V gene is TRBV7-8, the J gene TRBJ1-3, with D hard to call. Germline values: CDR1 SGHVS, CDR2 FQNEAQ. Trimming took off 5 bases at V and 4 bases at J, with 12 bases between the two ends. The CDR3 extends over 14 amino acids.

This rearrangement joins TRBV5-5 to TRBJ2-1; TRBD2 matches 8 bases. The germline CDR1 and CDR2 sequences are SGHKS and YYEKEE (reference sequence). The CDR3 loop spans 16 amino acids. V dropped 4 bases and J dropped 9; count of bases not matched to a gene: 15. The CDR3 loop is CASSPQTSASVGEQFF. CDR3 nucleotides: TGTGCCAGCAGCCCCCAGACTAGCGCCTCCGTGGGTGAGCAGTTCTTC. The full variable domain, rest sourced from reference TRBV5-5 and TRBJ2-1, is DAGVTQSPTHLIKTRGQQVTLRCSPISGHKSVSWYQQVLGQGPQFIFQYYEKEERGRGNFPDRFSARQFPNYSSELNVNALLLGDSALYLCASSPQTSASVGEQFFGPGTRLTVL.

This clonotype was observed many times. The rearrangement joins TRBV2 to TRBJ2-5; 7 bases align to TRBD2. The V segment lost 7 bases and the J segment 2 bases; nucleotides outside the gene matches: 10. The germline CDR1 and CDR2 sequences are SNHLY and FYNNEI. This CDR3 has 15 residues. Here the CDR3 DNA reads TGTGCCAGCATGAAGTCGGGGGGAGGGCAAGAGACCCAGTACTTC. The encoded protein is CASMKSGGGQETQYF.